The next 19 T cell receptor beta chains were all read from a single sample in a study of identical twins. TCRdb re-analysed the 5' RACE reads in MiXCR, keeping a single row per CDR3 protein. There are about 690,000 distinct CDR3 sequences in the sample; 5.5% to 6.5% occur only once, and 1.5% to 2% lies in the top ten. Sequencing was done on a sample of naive T cells sorted from blood. Every receptor here comes from a man aged 18 to 29 in good health.

This clonotype was observed a few times. The chain links TRBV30 to TRBJ1-4, with D tentatively TRBD1 (6 bases). Germline V gene data show CDR1 as GTSNPN and CDR2 as SVGIG (reference sequence). V was clipped by 4 bases and J by 0 bases, with 24 bases between them. There are 19 residues in the CDR3. Here the CDR3 reads CAWKGQPKIKIATNEKLFF. CDR3 nucleotide sequence: TGTGCCTGGAAAGGACAGCCGAAAATAAAAATTGCAACTAATGAAAAACTGTTTTTT.

This clonotype was seen many times. V and J are TRBV12-3 or TRBV12-4 and TRBJ1-1; D might be TRBD1 (5 bases). V lost 6 bases to trimming and J lost 11 bases, with 13 bases between them. This CDR3 has 11 residues. The chain's CDR3 is CASRQGRGAFF. DNA for the CDR3: TGTGCCAGCAGGCAGGGTCGGGGGGCTTTCTTT.

About this clonotype itself: With a much larger clone just one base away, this may be a read error. The chain links TRBV20-1 to TRBJ2-3; D is possibly TRBD1 (6 bases). The DNA end is a closer match to TRBJ1-5, so the J assignment may be wrong. From germline, CDR1 is DFQATT and CDR2 SNEGSKA (reference sequence). The CDR3 consists of 14 residues. CDR3 residues: CSASGGPSTDTQHF. The CDR3 DNA reads TGCAGTGCTAGTGGGGGGCCTAGCACAGATACGCAGCATTTT.

The V and J genes are TRBV20-1 and TRBJ2-3, with D perhaps TRBD2 (6 bases). Germline V lookup: CDR1 DFQATT, CDR2 SNEGSKA (reference sequence). V lost 6 bases, J lost 0 bases, and 19 bases lay in between. CDR3 length equals 16 residues. The CDR3 bases are TGCAGTGCGGATCAAATAAGCGGGTCTAGCACAGATACGCAGTATTTT. This codes for CSADQISGSSTDTQYF.

The gene calls are TRBV7-9 and TRBJ1-1; D is unclear. The CDR3 runs to 15 residues. V was pared by 5 bases and J by 0 bases, with 13 bases between. Germline assignment: CDR1 SEHNR and CDR2 FQNEAQ (reference sequence). Written as DNA, the CDR3 is TGTGCCAGCAGCCCTCGCGGCACCATGAACACTGAAGCTTTCTTT. Its protein is CASSPRGTMNTEAFF.

This clonotype showed up many times. The CDR3 region is CASSWGTEETQYF. The CDR3, as DNA: TGCGCCAGCAGCTGGGGGACAGAGGAGACCCAGTACTTC. The chain couples TRBV5-1 to TRBJ2-5; TRBD1 matches at 7 bases. The CDR3 loop spans 13 amino acids. The V gene's germline CDR1 is SGHRS and CDR2 YFSETQ. J gave up 5 bases and V 3 bases, and 4 bases lay outside the gene matches.

This clonotype appeared a few times. This chain links TRBV6-5 with TRBJ2-7; 10 bases are a match to TRBD2. Trimming at V came to 0 bases and at J to 4 bases, leaving 3 bases not matched to a gene. Germline CDR1 is MNHEY and CDR2 is SVGAGI. The CDR3 runs to 15 residues. The CDR3 nucleotides are TGTGCCAGCAGTTACTCGAGTAGCGGGAGGTACGAGCAGTACGTC. Its protein is CASSYSSSGRYEQYV.

This clonotype has a handful of counts. V gene TRBV7-2 combines with J gene TRBJ2-2, with a tentative D call TRBD1 (5 bases). This CDR3 has 15 amino acids. The germline V gene has CDR1 SGHTA and CDR2 FQGNSA. Between the trimmed V and J ends, which lost 5 bases and 5 bases, there was a span of 15 bases. This CDR3 is CASSPTARGTGELFF. The CDR3 bases are TGTGCCAGCAGCCCGACAGCCCGTGGGACCGGGGAGCTGTTTTTT.

In its sample, this clonotype was seen a few times. The V and J genes are TRBV20-1 and TRBJ2-7; 13 nucleotides agree with TRBD2. The length of the CDR3 is 17 residues. Trimming took 6 bases from V and 2 from J; bases not matched to a gene: 13. The germline CDR1 and CDR2 sequences are DFQATT and SNEGSKA (reference sequence). The CDR3 protein is CSARRLAGGIITYEQYF. CDR3 coding DNA: TGCAGTGCCAGGAGACTAGCGGGAGGTATAATCACCTACGAGCAGTACTTC.

This clonotype showed up many times. For the CDR3, the DNA is TGCAGCGTTGAGATTGCGGAGACCCAGTACTTC. Protein product: CSVEIAETQYF. This sequence joins TRBV29-1 and TRBJ2-5; D is ambiguous. The CDR3 length is 11 residues. V lost 3 bases and J 5 bases, leaving 7 bases between the germline ends. Germline V gene lookup returns CDR1 SQVTM and CDR2 ANQGSEA.

This clonotype came up many times. The chain uses TRBV6-5 and TRBJ2-1, with TRBD2 matching over 8 bases. The V segment lost 0 bases and the J segment 8 bases; nucleotides outside the gene matches: 12. The CDR3 totals 17 residues. Germline V gene lookup returns CDR1 MNHEY and CDR2 SVGAGI. CDR3 coding DNA: TGTGCCAGCAGTTACTCGATCGGCGGGAGGAATAACCATGAGCAGTTCTTC. It is translated as CASSYSIGGRNNHEQFF.

This clonotype has a count of ten or more. The J gene is TRBJ2-2, the V gene TRBV12-3 or TRBV12-4, with 12 bases aligning to TRBD2. The V segment lost 3 bases and the J segment 2 bases; nucleotides outside the gene matches: 1. This CDR3 contains 16 residues. The CDR3: CASSFGLAGNTGELFF. The CDR3 region has the DNA TGTGCCAGCAGTTTCGGACTAGCGGGAAACACCGGGGAGCTGTTTTTT.

The table lists this clonotype with many counts. This chain connects TRBV12-5 to TRBJ1-3; D call uncertain. The V gene lost 7 bases and the J gene lost 4 bases, with 8 bases spanning the gap. The CDR3 contains 12 residues. In germline, CDR1 is LGHNT, CDR2 FRNRAP. The CDR3 sequence: CASAPGGNTIYF. CDR3 bases: TGTGCTAGTGCCCCCGGGGGAAACACCATATATTTT.

This sequence joins TRBV12-3 or TRBV12-4 and TRBJ2-5; D unclear. The CDR3 sequence is 13 residues long. Between the trimmed V and J ends, which lost 3 bases and 3 bases, there was a span of 8 bases. CDR3 DNA sequence: TGTGCCAGCAGTTTCGCGGTTAAAGAGACCCAGTACTTC. Protein sequence: CASSFAVKETQYF.

This clonotype was detected ten times or more. The chain joins TRBV5-6 to TRBJ1-1; no definite D call. V gave up 4 bases and J gave up 6 bases, with 13 bases separating them. The CDR3 covers 13 residues. The germline CDR1 and CDR2 sequences are SGHDT and YYEEEE. CDR3 coding DNA: TGTGCCAGCAGCACATTCACGGGCTCTGAAGCTTTCTTT. Translation gives CASSTFTGSEAFF.

The sample holds a few counts of this clonotype. The rearrangement uses TRBV5-1 and TRBJ2-5, with unresolved D. Germline V gene data show CDR1 as SGHRS and CDR2 as YFSETQ. Between the trimmed V and J ends, which lost 4 bases and 7 bases, there was a span of 20 bases. The length of the CDR3 is 15 residues. The CDR3 reads CASSRFLRIRVTQYF. CDR3 nucleotide sequence: TGCGCCAGCAGCCGGTTTCTAAGGATTAGGGTGACCCAGTACTTC.

This clonotype was found many times. V usage is TRBV9 and J usage is TRBJ2-7; the match to TRBD2 covers 11 bases. V lost 4 bases, J lost 6 bases, and 12 bases stayed unmatched. Germline CDR1 SGDLS, CDR2 YYNGEE. This CDR3 spans 16 amino acids. The CDR3 loop is CASSKTELAGVGEQYF. The CDR3, as DNA: TGTGCCAGCAGCAAAACTGAACTAGCGGGAGTTGGCGAGCAGTACTTC. Combining the CDR3 with reference TRBV9 and TRBJ2-7 gives the whole variable domain DSGVTQTPKHLITATGQRVTLRCSPRSGDLSVYWYQQSLDQGLQFLIQYYNGEERAKGNILERFSAQQFPDLHSELNLSSLELGDSALYFCASSKTELAGVGEQYFGPGTRLTVT.

The CDR3 DNA reads TGTGCCAGCAGTGGGGCTGGGCCCCAGCATTTT. As protein: CASSGAGPQHF. This chain joins TRBV12-3 or TRBV12-4 and TRBJ1-5; weak D call: TRBD1 (5 bases). The CDR3 sequence is 11 residues long. Trimming stripped 5 bases from V and 9 bases from J, with 8 bases between.

This clonotype was counted at least ten times. This chain joins TRBV20-1 and TRBJ2-3; no definite D call. There are 12 residues in the CDR3. V was pared by 5 bases and J by 6 bases, with 12 bases between. Germline CDR1 DFQATT, CDR2 SNEGSKA (reference sequence). The DNA for the CDR3 is TGCAGTGCTTTCCACGTTAGGGATACGCAGTATTTT. It is translated as CSAFHVRDTQYF.